The 25 T cell receptor beta chains below come from one sample, sequenced in a study of T cells expressing NK-cell markers. No DNA is given; TCRdb re-called the 5' RACE reads and lists each CDR3 protein once. Its table lists 350,000 to 500,000 distinct CDR3 sequences. The sequenced sample consisted of blood T cells: a sorted CD56 or NKG2C T cell subset, CD4+ or CD8+ T cells, or bulk PBMC T cells (not recorded which). Receptor source: a woman between 18 and 75 years old in good health.

The rearrangement links TRBV7-8 to TRBJ2-3; TCRdb returns TRBD2, unconfirmable since there is no DNA. CDR1 and CDR2 from the germline V gene are SGHVS and FQNEAQ. This CDR3 is built from 17 residues. The chain's CDR3 is CASSLPGTSFSSDTQYF.

The genes are TRBV28 and TRBJ1-5; as DNA is missing, the TRBD1 call by TCRdb cannot be tested. The CDR3 is 16 residues long. CDR1 is MDHEN, CDR2 SYDVKM, per germline. The CDR3 loop is CASRQTGTGGDQPQHF. The full variable domain, its missing parts supplied by reference TRBV28 and TRBJ1-5, is DVKVTQSSRYLVKRTGEKVFLECVQDMDHENMFWYRQDPGLGLRLIYFSYDVKMKEKGDIPEGYSVSREKKERFSLILESASTNQTSMYLCASRQTGTGGDQPQHFGDGTRLSIL.

The chain carries TRBV12-3 or TRBV12-4 and TRBJ2-7; lacking DNA, the TRBD2 call made by TCRdb goes unchecked. The CDR3 has 15 residues. The CDR3 region is CASSGSGTQSYEQYF.

The rearrangement links TRBV7-2 to TRBJ1-2; lacking DNA, the TRBD1 call made by TCRdb goes unchecked. Germline values: CDR1 SGHTA, CDR2 FQGNSA. CDR3 size: 12 residues. CDR3 residues: CASSLGGGGYTF.

The rearrangement links TRBV25-1 to TRBJ2-7; the TRBD2 assignment by TCRdb is unverifiable without DNA. The length of the CDR3 is 15 residues. CDR1 MGHDK and CDR2 SYGVNS come from the germline V gene. The CDR3 protein is CASSAAGGLIYEQYF.

The chain is built from TRBV5-1 and TRBJ2-5; TCRdb names TRBD2, which stays unverified in the absence of DNA. The CDR3 is 19 residues long. From germline, CDR1 is SGHRS and CDR2 YFSETQ. The CDR3 sequence is CASSSRGGAAGPGRETQYF.

V is TRBV18 and J is TRBJ2-5; the TCRdb D gene call, TRBD2, has no DNA to confirm it. CDR3 length: 13 residues. Germline V gives CDR1 KGHSH, CDR2 LQKENI. The CDR3 loop is CASSPGVGETQYF.

The CDR3 loop reads CSARGQGEKLFF. The chain joins TRBV20-1 to TRBJ1-4; TCRdb's D call of TRBD1 is untestable without DNA. Germline CDR1 is DFQATT and CDR2 is SNEGSKA (reference sequence). The CDR3 extends over 12 amino acids.

The chain combines TRBV7-2 with TRBJ2-1; TCRdb outputs TRBD2, but without DNA this stays unchecked. The CDR3 sequence is 16 residues long. The germline V gene has CDR1 SGHTA and CDR2 FQGNSA. The CDR3 loop reads CASRNIGTSGRNEQFF.

The chain recombines TRBV4-3 with TRBJ1-5; without DNA, the TCRdb call of TRBD1 cannot be checked. Per the germline V gene, CDR1 is LGHNA and CDR2 is YSLEER. This CDR3 spans 15 amino acids. CDR3 residues: CASSQVSGAHQPQHF.

The rearrangement uses TRBV25-1 and TRBJ1-1. CDR1 and CDR2 (germline): MGHDK, SYGVNS. The CDR3 loop spans 13 amino acids. CDR3 in amino acids: CASSANMVAEAFF.

The chain has TRBV7-8 and TRBJ2-3; checking the TCRdb D call of TRBD2 is not possible without DNA. Germline lookup yields CDR1 SGHVS and CDR2 FQNEAQ. The length of the CDR3 is 16 residues. This CDR3 reads CASSLTAAGASDTQYF.

The chain combines TRBV4-3 with TRBJ2-1. In germline, CDR1 is LGHNA, CDR2 YSLEER. The CDR3 loop spans 16 amino acids. The CDR3 is CASSQDLGSSYNEQFF.

CDR3 sequence: CSANPGSSGNTIYF. The chain is built from TRBV20-1 and TRBJ1-3; TCRdb's D call of TRBD1 is untestable without DNA. Germline V gene sequence: CDR1 DFQATT, CDR2 SNEGSKA (reference sequence). The CDR3 has 14 amino acids.

V is TRBV6-5 and J is TRBJ1-6. The CDR3 covers 15 residues. Germline V CDR1 and CDR2: MNHEY, SVGAGI. The CDR3 loop is CASSYWTGRNSPLHF.

The chain has TRBV10-3 and TRBJ1-3. This CDR3 is built from 15 residues. Looked up from germline, CDR1 is ENHRY and CDR2 is SYGVKD. The CDR3 loop reads CAISGAGSSGNTIYF.

This rearrangement joins TRBV20-1 to TRBJ1-1; the TCRdb call, TRBD1, lacks DNA for checking. The CDR3 runs 17 residues. The germline gives CDR1 DFQATT, CDR2 SNEGSKA (reference sequence). CDR3 loop: CSARDDPGQGWRTEAFF.

CDR3 protein: CASSSGVSDFEQFF. The chain is built from TRBV18 and TRBJ2-1. Germline loops: CDR1 KGHSH, CDR2 LQKENI. This CDR3 is 14 amino acids long.

The V and J genes are TRBV14 and TRBJ2-7; TCRdb reports TRBD1, a call that lacks DNA to check it against. Germline values: CDR1 SGHDN, CDR2 FVKESK. CDR3 size: 15 residues. The CDR3 sequence is CASSQVTGWRDEQYF.

Here the CDR3 reads CASSPTGAAYNEQFF. The J gene is TRBJ2-1, the V gene TRBV27; checking the TCRdb D call of TRBD1 is not possible without DNA. The CDR3 has 15 residues. Germline CDR1 reads MNHEY; CDR2 reads SMNVEV (reference sequence).

The rearrangement links TRBV6-5 to TRBJ2-7; lacking DNA, the TRBD2 call made by TCRdb goes unchecked. CDR3 length: 14 residues. CDR1 is MNHEY, CDR2 SVGAGI, per germline. The CDR3 sequence: CASSSPGLKYEQYF.

The rearrangement links TRBV6-2 or TRBV6-3 to TRBJ2-1; TCRdb names TRBD2, which stays unverified in the absence of DNA. Per germline, CDR1 MNHEY and CDR2 SVGEGT. There are 13 residues in the CDR3. CDR3 residues: CASSYIETSGKFF.

The V gene is TRBV7-6, the J gene TRBJ1-6. Germline assignment: CDR1 SGHVS and CDR2 FNYEAQ. The CDR3 is made up of 13 amino acids. CDR3 sequence: CASSLGLGSPLHF.

The genes are TRBV5-5 and TRBJ2-1; as DNA is missing, the TRBD1 call by TCRdb cannot be tested. This CDR3 spans 14 amino acids. CDR1 SGHKS and CDR2 YYEKEE come from the germline V gene (reference sequence). This chain's CDR3 is CASTGVRTTNEQFF.

V is TRBV14 and J is TRBJ2-1; TCRdb outputs TRBD1, but without DNA this stays unchecked. Per germline, CDR1 SGHDN and CDR2 FVKESK. The CDR3 loop spans 15 amino acids. Here the CDR3 reads CASSQVWQGSNEQFF.